Following are 13 T cell receptor beta chains from one sample sequenced in a study of blood T cell repertoires in COVID-19. Produced via immunoSEQ multiplex PCR; TCRdb's table is partial and in-frame only. The sample has 180,000 or so clones; about 82% are singletons. Material: PBMCs or T cells enriched from blood (not recorded which). Receptors were obtained from a man between 35 and 55 years old with acute COVID-19.

The J gene is TRBJ2-3, the V gene TRBV6-4; TRBD2 aligns across 8 bases. With V trimmed by 3 bases and J by 4 bases, 6 bases remained unmatched. CDR1 and CDR2 (germline): MRHNA, SNTAGT. This CDR3 region has 15 residues. For the CDR3, the DNA is TGTGCCAGCAGTGAGGGACTAGGGCATGCAGATACGCAGTATTTT. Amino acids: CASSEGLGHADTQYF.

This rearrangement joins TRBV9 to TRBJ2-1; 9 bases map to TRBD2. Per the germline V gene, CDR1 is SGDLS and CDR2 is YYNGEE. Losses at the gene ends were 0 bases for V and 9 bases for J; bases not matched to a gene: 4. The CDR3 runs 14 residues. The CDR3 loop reads CASSVVREGLEQFF. CDR3 bases: TGTGCCAGCAGCGTAGTGCGGGAGGGCCTTGAGCAGTTCTTC.

The CDR3 sequence: CASSYGPSSNQPQHF. CDR3 DNA: TGTGCCAGCAGTTATGGGCCCAGTAGCAATCAGCCCCAGCATTTT. The V and J genes are TRBV6-5 and TRBJ1-5; D remains ambiguous. Per germline, CDR1 MNHEY and CDR2 SVGAGI. CDR3 length: 15 residues. V shed 3 bases and J shed 0 bases, with 9 bases lying between them.

The chain is built from TRBV6-6 and TRBJ2-1, with D tentatively TRBD1 (5 bases). The CDR3 runs 12 residues. With 2 bases removed from V and 9 bases from J, the gap between germline ends came to 8 bases. Germline CDR1 MNHNY, CDR2 SVGAGI (reference sequence). The CDR3 coding sequence is TGTGCCAGCAGTTACGGTCAGGGTGAGCAGTTCTTC. Residues: CASSYGQGEQFF.

This clone was picked up a small number of times. CDR3 sequence: CASSPSGVGLNTEAFF. The DNA for the CDR3 is TGTGCCAGCAGCCCCTCCGGTGTTGGGCTGAACACTGAAGCTTTCTTT. V gene TRBV27 combines with J gene TRBJ1-1; D unresolved. The germline gives CDR1 MNHEY, CDR2 SMNVEV (reference sequence). This CDR3 is built from 16 residues. With 6 bases removed from V and 0 bases from J, the gap between germline ends came to 17 bases.

V is TRBV7-8 and J is TRBJ2-1; D not certain. The V and J ends lost 4 bases and 9 bases respectively, with 7 bases between them. Germline V gives CDR1 SGHVS, CDR2 FQNEAQ. The CDR3 covers 11 residues. The CDR3 nucleotides are TGTGCCAGCAGCTCCCTCCCTGAGCAGTTCTTC. Amino acids: CASSSLPEQFF.

The V call is TRBV19, the J call TRBJ2-1; 12 bases are a match to TRBD2. V trimming: 7 bases; J trimming: 3 bases; junction bases outside the gene matches: 4. The CDR3 consists of 15 residues. Germline CDR1 and CDR2: LNHDA and SQIVND (reference sequence). The CDR3 nucleotides read TGTGCCAGTACGCTAGCGGGAGGGATCTACAATGAGCAGTTCTTC. Its protein is CASTLAGGIYNEQFF.

This chain uses TRBV28 with TRBJ1-4; unclear D gene. CDR1 and CDR2 from the germline V gene are MDHEN and SYDVKM. CDR3 length: 13 amino acids. The V and J ends lost 7 bases and 8 bases respectively, with 14 bases between them. The CDR3 loop reads CASTPGWREKLFF. Here the CDR3 DNA reads TGTGCCAGCACCCCAGGATGGAGGGAAAAACTGTTTTTT.

This chain links TRBV30 with TRBJ2-7, with 7 bases aligning to TRBD2. Trimming at V came to 0 bases and at J to 0 bases, leaving 14 bases not matched to a gene. This CDR3 is 18 amino acids long. Looked up from germline, CDR1 is GTSNPN and CDR2 is SVGIG (reference sequence). The CDR3 region is CAWSVRWGGGLHSYEQYF. CDR3 bases: TGTGCCTGGAGTGTACGTTGGGGGGGTGGCCTCCACTCCTACGAGCAGTACTTC.

The chain joins TRBV15 to TRBJ2-6; D remains unclear. With 0 bases removed from V and 4 bases from J, the gap between germline ends came to 13 bases. CDR1 LNHNV and CDR2 YYDKDF come from the germline V gene (reference sequence). The CDR3 is 17 amino acids. The CDR3 region is CATSRDTKIPGANVLTF. For the CDR3, the DNA is TGTGCCACCAGCAGAGATACTAAGATTCCCGGGGCCAACGTCCTGACTTTC.

The chain recombines TRBV7-2 with TRBJ1-1; no definite D call. The CDR3 runs 14 residues. Germline values: CDR1 SGHTA, CDR2 FQGNSA. V lost 4 bases and J lost 1, with 10 bases in between. CDR3 in DNA: TGTGCCAGCAGCTCAGGTTTTACGAACACTGAAGCTTTCTTT. Translation gives CASSSGFTNTEAFF.

The sample holds one count of this clone. J is TRBJ2-2 and V is TRBV24-1; TRBD1 matches at 7 bases. Germline CDR1 KGHDR, CDR2 SFDVKD. This CDR3 region has 13 residues. The trim removed 6 bases at V and 7 bases at J, leaving 4 bases unmatched. The chain's CDR3 is CATSRQGHGELFF. The DNA of the CDR3 is TGTGCCACCAGTAGACAGGGCCACGGGGAGCTGTTTTTT.

The rearrangement joins TRBV7-2 to TRBJ2-3; D remains unclear. The CDR3 covers 14 residues. The V and J ends lost 3 bases and 2 bases respectively, with 9 bases between them. Germline V gene sequence: CDR1 SGHTA, CDR2 FQGNSA. The CDR3, as DNA: TGTGCCAGCAGCTTGGGCCAGGTCACAGATACGCAGTATTTT. This sequence encodes CASSLGQVTDTQYF. The variable domain in full, with the rest retrieved from reference TRBV7-2 and TRBJ2-3, is GAGVSQSPSNKVTEKGKDVELRCDPISGHTALYWYRQSLGQGLEFLIYFQGNSAPDKSGLPSDRFSAERTGGSVSTLTIQRTQQEDSAVYLCASSLGQVTDTQYFGPGTRLTVL.